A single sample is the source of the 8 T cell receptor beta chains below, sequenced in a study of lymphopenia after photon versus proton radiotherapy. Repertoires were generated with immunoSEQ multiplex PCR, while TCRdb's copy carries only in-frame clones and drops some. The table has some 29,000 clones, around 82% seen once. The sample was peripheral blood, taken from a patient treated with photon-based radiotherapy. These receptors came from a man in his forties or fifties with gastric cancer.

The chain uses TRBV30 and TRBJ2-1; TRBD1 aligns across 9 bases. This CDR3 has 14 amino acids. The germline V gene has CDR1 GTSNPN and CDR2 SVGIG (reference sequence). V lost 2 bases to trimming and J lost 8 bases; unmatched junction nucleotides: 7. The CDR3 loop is CAWSNGQGKDEQFF. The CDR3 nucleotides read TGTGCCTGGAGTAACGGACAGGGGAAAGATGAGCAGTTCTTC.

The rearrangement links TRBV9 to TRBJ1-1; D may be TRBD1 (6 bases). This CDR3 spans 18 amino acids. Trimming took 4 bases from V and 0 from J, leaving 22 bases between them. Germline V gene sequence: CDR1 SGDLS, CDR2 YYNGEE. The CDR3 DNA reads TGTGCCAGCAGCCCCCGGGGATCGCAGACAGGAATGAACACTGAAGCTTTCTTT. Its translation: CASSPRGSQTGMNTEAFF.

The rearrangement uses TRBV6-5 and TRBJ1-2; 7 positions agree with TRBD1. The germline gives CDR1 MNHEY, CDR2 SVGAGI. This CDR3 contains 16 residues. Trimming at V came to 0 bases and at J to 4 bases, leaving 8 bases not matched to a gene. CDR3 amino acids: CASSYSHAGGRYGYTF. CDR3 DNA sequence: TGTGCCAGCAGTTACTCTCATGCAGGGGGTCGCTATGGCTACACCTTC.

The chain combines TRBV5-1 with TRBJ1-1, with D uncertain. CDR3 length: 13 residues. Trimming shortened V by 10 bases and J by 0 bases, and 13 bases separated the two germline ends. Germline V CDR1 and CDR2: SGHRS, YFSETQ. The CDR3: CACKTAMNTEAFF. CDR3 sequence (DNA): TGCGCCTGCAAAACAGCTATGAACACTGAAGCTTTCTTT.

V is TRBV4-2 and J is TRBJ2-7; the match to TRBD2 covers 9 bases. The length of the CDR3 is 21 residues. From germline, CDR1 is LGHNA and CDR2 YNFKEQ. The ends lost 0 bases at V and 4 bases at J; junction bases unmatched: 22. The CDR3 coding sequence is TGTGCCAGCAGCCAAGAAATTCAGGCCAGGGGTTCTGTGAGCGGGGGGTACGAGCAGTACTTC. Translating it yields CASSQEIQARGSVSGGYEQYF.

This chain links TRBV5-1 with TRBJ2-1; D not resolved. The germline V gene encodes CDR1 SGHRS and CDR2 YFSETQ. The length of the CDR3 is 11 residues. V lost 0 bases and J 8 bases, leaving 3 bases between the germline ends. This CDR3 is CASSLDYEQFF. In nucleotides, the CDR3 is TGCGCCAGCAGCTTGGATTATGAGCAGTTCTTC.

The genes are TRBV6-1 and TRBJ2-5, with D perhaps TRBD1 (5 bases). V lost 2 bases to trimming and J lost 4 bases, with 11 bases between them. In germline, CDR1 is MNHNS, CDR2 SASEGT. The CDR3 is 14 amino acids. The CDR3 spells CASSERGLLETQYF. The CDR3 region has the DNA TGTGCCAGCAGTGAAAGGGGATTGTTAGAGACCCAGTACTTC.

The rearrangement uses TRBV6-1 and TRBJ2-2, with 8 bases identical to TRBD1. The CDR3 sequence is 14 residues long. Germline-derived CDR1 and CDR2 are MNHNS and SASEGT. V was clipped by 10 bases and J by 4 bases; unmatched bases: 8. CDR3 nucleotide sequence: TGTGCCACCTCACGGACAGGGACCACCGGGGAGCTGTTTTTT. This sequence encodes CATSRTGTTGELFF.